This T cell receptor (beta chain) derives from a study of shared clonotypes between healthy human individuals. Study-wide results and limits: Shared across a handful of donors were around 5% of the naive CD4 clonotypes.

Clones were sequenced by immunoSEQ multiplex PCR, and TCRdb holds only the in-frame ones, with some missing. The sample has approximately 2.3 million clones, over 85% seen once; the top ten hold under 0.45%. Researchers partitioned CD4+ cells into CD45RA+ naive and CD45RA-negative memory subsets. About this clone: Its antigen remains unknown.

Trimming took 6 bases from V and 8 from J, leaving 14 bases between them. Per germline, CDR1 MNHNY and CDR2 SVGAGI (reference sequence). This CDR3 is built from 13 residues. Sequencing was done on a sample of naive CD4+ T cells from PBMCs. Subset in this sample: CD45RA+ positively selected. The V gene is TRBV6-6, the J gene TRBJ2-4; D call uncertain. This TCR was sampled from a man aged 18 to 30 in good health. Some clones in this sample may be carry-over from other donors' samples. The CDR3 nucleotides read TGTGCCAGCAGAACATCTGGGGAAGACATTCAGTACTTC. Amino acid sequence: CASRTSGEDIQYF.